Following are 22 T cell receptor beta chains from one sample sequenced in a study of cytomegalovirus exposure and HLA in healthy donors. 13 Jbeta primers and 60 Vbeta primers were used for the PCR. Method: immunoSEQ multiplex PCR; TCRdb's copy keeps in-frame clones and lacks some. This sample's clone table lists around 74,000 clones. Sequenced input: PBMCs. The source of these receptors is a man under 40 in good health and CMV-seronegative.

V gene TRBV5-1 combines with J gene TRBJ2-3; 13 bases match TRBD2. The CDR3 length is 15 residues. The junction had 4 bases not matched to a gene; V was cut back by 3 bases and J by 6 bases. Germline V gene sequence: CDR1 SGHRS, CDR2 YFSETQ. CDR3 coding DNA: TGCGCCAGCAGCTCACTAGCGGGAGGGCCCGATACGCAGTATTTT. Protein: CASSSLAGGPDTQYF.

The chain employs TRBV28 and TRBJ2-2; D might be TRBD2 (5 bases). This CDR3 has 16 amino acids. V lost 3 bases and J 0 bases, leaving 11 bases between the germline ends. Germline V gives CDR1 MDHEN, CDR2 SYDVKM. The chain's CDR3 is CASSFPLLANTGELFF. CDR3 coding DNA: TGTGCCAGCAGTTTCCCTCTACTAGCGAACACCGGGGAGCTGTTTTTT.

This rearrangement joins TRBV4-1 to TRBJ2-7; tentative D call: TRBD2 (5 bases). Germline-derived CDR1 and CDR2 are MGHRA and YSYEKL. The V gene lost 1 base and the J gene lost 5 bases, with 9 bases spanning the gap. This CDR3 region has 13 residues. The CDR3 sequence is CASSQVLADEQYF. The CDR3 region has the DNA TGCGCCAGCAGCCAAGTGCTAGCTGACGAGCAGTACTTC.

This clone is labeled medium-sized based on frequency. The V and J genes are TRBV7-2 and TRBJ1-1; a possible D gene is TRBD1 (6 bases). With 6 bases removed from V and 8 bases from J, the gap between germline ends came to 19 bases. This CDR3 region has 14 residues. Germline V lookup: CDR1 SGHTA, CDR2 FQGNSA. CDR3 loop: CASSIMTGPAEAFF. Here the CDR3 DNA reads TGTGCCAGCAGTATAATGACAGGCCCCGCAGAAGCTTTCTTT. Filled out from reference TRBV7-2 and TRBJ1-1, the complete variable domain reads GAGVSQSPSNKVTEKGKDVELRCDPISGHTALYWYRQSLGQGLEFLIYFQGNSAPDKSGLPSDRFSAERTGGSVSTLTIQRTQQEDSAVYLCASSIMTGPAEAFFGQGTRLTVV.

This chain connects TRBV5-1 to TRBJ1-1; D possibly corresponds to TRBD1 (5 bases). Germline-derived CDR1 and CDR2 are SGHRS and YFSETQ. V dropped 3 bases and J dropped 4 bases, with 10 bases sitting between them. CDR3 length: 13 amino acids. As DNA, the CDR3 is TGCGCCAGCAGCTCGCAGGGTGGCACTGAAGCTTTCTTT. Protein: CASSSQGGTEAFF.

The genes are TRBV27 and TRBJ2-7; possible D gene TRBD1, 5 bases. V was trimmed by 6 bases and J by 3 bases, leaving 18 bases between them. The length of the CDR3 is 15 residues. Germline loops: CDR1 MNHEY, CDR2 SMNVEV (reference sequence). The CDR3 nucleotides are TGTGCCAGCAGCCTACGACAGCCGCTTCTCTACGAGCAGTACTTC. Amino acid sequence: CASSLRQPLLYEQYF.

The rearrangement links TRBV6-5 to TRBJ2-4; D not resolved. The CDR3 contains 14 residues. Germline V gene lookup returns CDR1 MNHEY and CDR2 SVGAGI. Trimming removed 0 bases at V and 7 bases at J, with 10 bases between. This CDR3 is CASSYSEYGNIQYF. In nucleotides, the CDR3 is TGTGCCAGCAGTTACTCCGAGTACGGGAACATTCAGTACTTC.

The V gene is TRBV11-3, the J gene TRBJ2-1, with 12 bases matching TRBD2. Germline CDR1 SGHNT, CDR2 YENEEA. This CDR3 region has 15 residues. V shed 4 bases and J 8 bases; nucleotides not matched to a gene: 6. The chain's CDR3 is CASSSRLAGVDEQFF. CDR3 in DNA: TGTGCCAGCAGCTCCAGACTAGCGGGAGTTGATGAGCAGTTCTTC.

The chain couples TRBV7-9 to TRBJ2-3; D perhaps matches TRBD1 (6 bases). V dropped 3 bases and J dropped 1 base, with 11 bases sitting between them. CDR3 length: 15 amino acids. Germline CDR1 and CDR2: SEHNR and FQNEAQ (reference sequence). CDR3 sequence: CASSFAAGGTDTQYF. The CDR3 coding sequence is TGTGCCAGCAGCTTCGCGGCAGGGGGCACAGATACGCAGTATTTT.

In DNA form, the CDR3 reads TGTGCCAGCAGTGAAGGTTCCGAGACAGATACGCAGTATTTT. Its translation is CASSEGSETDTQYF. This sequence joins TRBV6-1 and TRBJ2-3; D call uncertain. V was shortened by 1 base and J by 3 bases, with 8 bases between the two germline ends. The germline gives CDR1 MNHNS, CDR2 SASEGT. The CDR3 covers 14 residues.

This chain links TRBV6-6 with TRBJ2-3, with 7 nucleotides matching TRBD1. This CDR3 is built from 15 residues. The germline V gene has CDR1 MNHNY and CDR2 SVGAGI (reference sequence). Trimming took 5 bases from V and 2 from J; bases not matched to a gene: 7. The CDR3 bases are TGTGCCAGCAGTCTACAGGGGTTGCTCACAGATACGCAGTATTTT. This encodes CASSLQGLLTDTQYF.

The CDR3 DNA is TGTGCCAGCAGTCCATCGGTGGCCACGGGGGGCTACACCTTC. This encodes CASSPSVATGGYTF. The chain uses TRBV2 and TRBJ1-2; D gene uncertain. CDR1 and CDR2 from the germline V gene are SNHLY and FYNNEI. The CDR3 is 14 residues long. Trimming took 5 bases from V and 8 from J, leaving 18 bases between them.

The chain links TRBV30 to TRBJ1-5, with D uncertain. V dropped 1 base and J dropped 3 bases, with 13 bases sitting between them. In germline, CDR1 is GTSNPN, CDR2 SVGIG (reference sequence). The CDR3 extends over 15 amino acids. The CDR3 region has the DNA TGTGCCTGGAGTGCATGGTCAGGCTACAATCAGCCCCAGCATTTT. Amino acid sequence: CAWSAWSGYNQPQHF.

The CDR3 DNA reads as TGTGCCAGCAGTTTCGGGAGTGATCAGCCCCAGCATTTT. Its protein product is CASSFGSDQPQHF. The V gene is TRBV6-6, the J gene TRBJ1-5; D unclear. This CDR3 contains 13 residues. Trimming shortened V by 4 bases and J by 5 bases, and 9 bases separated the two germline ends. CDR1 MNHNY and CDR2 SVGAGI come from the germline V gene (reference sequence).

The V gene is TRBV19, the J gene TRBJ2-5; 10 bases are a match to TRBD1. The V and J ends lost 4 bases and 4 bases, in that order; junction bases with no gene match: 9. Germline V lookup: CDR1 LNHDA, CDR2 SQIVND (reference sequence). This CDR3 has 16 amino acids. CDR3 bases: TGTGCCAGTAGTACCTACGTACGGGACAGGGGAGAGACCCAGTACTTC. This sequence encodes CASSTYVRDRGETQYF.

A note on this clone: At one boundary the junction diverges from the germline segment, which might be a read error. V is TRBV6-5 and J is TRBJ1-6; D gene ambiguous. Germline loops: CDR1 MNHEY, CDR2 SVGAGI. The CDR3 is 13 amino acids. CDR3 coding DNA: TGTGCCAGCAGTTACTCCTTCACACCCGTCCCGACTTTT. Protein product: CASSYSFTPVPTF.

The chain links TRBV6-6 to TRBJ1-1; no definite D call. Germline lookup yields CDR1 MNHNY and CDR2 SVGAGI (reference sequence). The V and J ends lost 0 bases and 6 bases respectively, with 8 bases between them. This CDR3 has 13 amino acids. CDR3 residues: CASSYSAGSEAFF. In nucleotides, the CDR3 is TGTGCCAGCAGTTACTCGGCGGGGTCTGAAGCTTTCTTT.

The V gene is TRBV15, the J gene TRBJ1-5; D call uncertain. The CDR3 loop spans 16 amino acids. The germline gives CDR1 LNHNV, CDR2 YYDKDF (reference sequence). Trimming cost V 4 bases and J 3 bases, with 16 bases left between them. CDR3 nucleotide sequence: TGTGCCACCAGCAAGCATAGAGGAGTGCTCAATCAGCCCCAGCATTTT. It encodes CATSKHRGVLNQPQHF.

The chain recombines TRBV27 with TRBJ2-2; unclear D gene. V was trimmed by 8 bases and J by 3 bases, leaving 7 bases between them. This CDR3 has 12 amino acids. Germline V lookup: CDR1 MNHEY, CDR2 SMNVEV (reference sequence). Here the CDR3 reads CASRDYTGELFF. In nucleotides, the CDR3 is TGTGCCAGCCGAGATTACACCGGGGAGCTGTTTTTT.

About this clone itself: The sample contains more than one DNA sequence encoding this CDR3. This rearrangement joins TRBV7-3 to TRBJ2-3, with 9 positions matching TRBD2. Germline lookup yields CDR1 SGHTA and CDR2 FQGTGA. The junction had 7 bases not matched to a gene; V was cut back by 5 bases and J by 4 bases. The CDR3 covers 15 residues. The CDR3 DNA is TGTGCCAGCAGCCTGGGGACTAGCTCCTCAGATACGCAGTATTTT. Its translation is CASSLGTSSSDTQYF.

V and J are TRBV10-3 and TRBJ1-2, with 8 bases aligning to TRBD1. Germline loops: CDR1 ENHRY, CDR2 SYGVKD. There are 13 residues in the CDR3. The V gene end was trimmed by 5 bases and the J gene end by 4 bases; junction bases not matched to a gene: 3. For the CDR3, the DNA is TGTGCCATCAGTTCGACAGGGGCCTATGGCTACACCTTC. Translation gives CAISSTGAYGYTF.

The chain combines TRBV9 with TRBJ2-2; 9 positions match TRBD1. Germline V CDR1 and CDR2: SGDLS, YYNGEE. V was clipped by 4 bases and J by 6 bases; unmatched bases: 7. This CDR3 contains 15 residues. CDR3 loop: CASSPRTGEAGELFF. In DNA, the CDR3 is TGTGCCAGCAGCCCTAGGACAGGGGAGGCCGGGGAGCTGTTTTTT. The full variable domain, in which reference TRBV9 and TRBJ2-2 provide the parts outside the CDR3, is DSGVTQTPKHLITATGQRVTLRCSPRSGDLSVYWYQQSLDQGLQFLIQYYNGEERAKGNILERFSAQQFPDLHSELNLSSLELGDSALYFCASSPRTGEAGELFFGEGSRLTVL.